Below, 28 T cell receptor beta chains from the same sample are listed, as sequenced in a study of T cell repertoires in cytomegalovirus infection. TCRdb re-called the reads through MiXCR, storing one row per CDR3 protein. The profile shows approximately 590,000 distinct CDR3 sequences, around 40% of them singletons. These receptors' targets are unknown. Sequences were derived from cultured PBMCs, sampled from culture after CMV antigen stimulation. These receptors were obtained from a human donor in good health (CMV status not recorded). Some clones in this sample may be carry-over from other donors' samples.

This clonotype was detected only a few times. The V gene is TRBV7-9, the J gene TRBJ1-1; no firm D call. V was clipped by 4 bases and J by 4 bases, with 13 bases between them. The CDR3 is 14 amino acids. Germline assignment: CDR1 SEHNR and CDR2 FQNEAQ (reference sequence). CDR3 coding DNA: TGTGCCAGCAGCTCCCAACGGGGAGCCACTGAAGCTTTCTTT. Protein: CASSSQRGATEAFF.

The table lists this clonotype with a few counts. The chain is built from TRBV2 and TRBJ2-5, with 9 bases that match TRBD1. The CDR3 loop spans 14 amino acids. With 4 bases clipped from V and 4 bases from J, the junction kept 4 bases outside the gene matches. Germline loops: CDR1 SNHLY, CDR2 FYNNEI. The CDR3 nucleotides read TGTGCCAGCAGTGTTATGGGACAGGGAGAGACCCAGTACTTC. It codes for CASSVMGQGETQYF.

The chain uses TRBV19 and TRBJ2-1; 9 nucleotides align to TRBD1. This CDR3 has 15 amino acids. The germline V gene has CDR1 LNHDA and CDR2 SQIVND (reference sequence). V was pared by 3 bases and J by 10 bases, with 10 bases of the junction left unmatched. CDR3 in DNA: TGTGCCAGTAGTATGGGGGGGACAGGGAGAGCCGAGCAGTTCTTC. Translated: CASSMGGTGRAEQFF.

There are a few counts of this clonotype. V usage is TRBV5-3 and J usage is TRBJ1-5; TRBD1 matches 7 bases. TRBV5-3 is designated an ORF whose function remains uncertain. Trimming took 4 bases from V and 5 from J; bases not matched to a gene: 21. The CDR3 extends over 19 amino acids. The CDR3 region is CARSPYDRVSLFLYQPQHF. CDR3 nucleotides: TGTGCCAGAAGCCCATACGACAGGGTGTCTCTCTTTCTCTATCAGCCCCAGCATTTT.

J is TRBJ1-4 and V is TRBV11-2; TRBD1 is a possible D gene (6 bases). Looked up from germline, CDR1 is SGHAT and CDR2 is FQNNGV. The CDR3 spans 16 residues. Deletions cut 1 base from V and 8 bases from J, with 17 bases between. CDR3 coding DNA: TGTGCCAGCAGCTTAGCCTTCAGGGGAGGAGGAGAAAAACTGTTTTTT. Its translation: CASSLAFRGGGEKLFF.

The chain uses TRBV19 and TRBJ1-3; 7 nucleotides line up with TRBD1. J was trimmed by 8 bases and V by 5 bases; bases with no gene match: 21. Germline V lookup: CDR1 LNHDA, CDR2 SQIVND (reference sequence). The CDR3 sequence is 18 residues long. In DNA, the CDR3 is TGTGCCAGTAGTTTTCTTTCCGGGGACAGCTTCTTCCCGGACACCATATATTTT. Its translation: CASSFLSGDSFFPDTIYF. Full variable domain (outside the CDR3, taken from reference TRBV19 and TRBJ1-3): DGGITQSPKYLFRKEGQNVTLSCEQNLNHDAMYWYRQDPGQGLRLIYYSQIVNDFQKGDIAEGYSVSREKKESFPLTVTSAQKNPTAFYLCASSFLSGDSFFPDTIYFGEGSWLTVV.

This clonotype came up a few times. CDR3 sequence reads: CASSFSGRADTGELFF. The CDR3 DNA is TGTGCCAGCAGTTTTAGCGGGAGGGCCGATACCGGGGAGCTGTTTTTT. The chain has TRBV12-3 or TRBV12-4 and TRBJ2-2, with 11 nucleotides matching TRBD2. This CDR3 region has 16 residues. V dropped 3 bases and J dropped 5; count of bases not matched to a gene: 5.

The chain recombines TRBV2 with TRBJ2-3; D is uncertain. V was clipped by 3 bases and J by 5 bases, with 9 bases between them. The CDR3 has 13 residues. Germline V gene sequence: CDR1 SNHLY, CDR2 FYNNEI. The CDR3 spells CASSDFWGDTQYF. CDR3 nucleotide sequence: TGTGCCAGCAGTGATTTTTGGGGAGATACGCAGTATTTT.

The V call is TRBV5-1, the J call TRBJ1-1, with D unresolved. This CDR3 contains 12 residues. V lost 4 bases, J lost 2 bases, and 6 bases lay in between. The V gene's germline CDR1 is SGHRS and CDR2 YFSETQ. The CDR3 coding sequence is TGCGCCAGCAGCGCTCCAAACACTGAAGCTTTCTTT. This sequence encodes CASSAPNTEAFF.

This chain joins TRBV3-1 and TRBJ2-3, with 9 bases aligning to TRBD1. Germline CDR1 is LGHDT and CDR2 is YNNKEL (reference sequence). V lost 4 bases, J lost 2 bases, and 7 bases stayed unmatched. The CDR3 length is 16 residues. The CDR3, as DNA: TGTGCCAGCAGCCTCCGGACAGGGGCGACCACAGATACGCAGTATTTT. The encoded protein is CASSLRTGATTDTQYF.

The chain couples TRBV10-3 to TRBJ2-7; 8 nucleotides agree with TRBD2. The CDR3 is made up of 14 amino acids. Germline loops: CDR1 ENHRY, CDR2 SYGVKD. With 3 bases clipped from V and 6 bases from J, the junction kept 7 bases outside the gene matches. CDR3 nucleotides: TGTGCCATCAGTGACCCTGATACTAGCGGCGAGCAGTACTTC. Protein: CAISDPDTSGEQYF.

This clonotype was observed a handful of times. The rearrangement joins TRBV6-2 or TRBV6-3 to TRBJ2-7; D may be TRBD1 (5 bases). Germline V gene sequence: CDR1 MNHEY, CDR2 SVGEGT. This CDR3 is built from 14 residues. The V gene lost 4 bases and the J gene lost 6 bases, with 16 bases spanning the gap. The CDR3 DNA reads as TGTGCCAGCAGTTCGTGGGGCCCTACGGTCGAGCAGTACTTC. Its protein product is CASSSWGPTVEQYF.

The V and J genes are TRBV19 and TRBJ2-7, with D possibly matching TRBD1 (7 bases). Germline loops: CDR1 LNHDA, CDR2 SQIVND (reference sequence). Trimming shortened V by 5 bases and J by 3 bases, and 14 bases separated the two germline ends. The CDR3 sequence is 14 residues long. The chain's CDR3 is CASSLQGGIYEQYF. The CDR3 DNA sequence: TGTGCCAGTAGTCTTCAGGGGGGCATCTACGAGCAGTACTTC.

The CDR3, as DNA: TGTGCCAGCGGGCGGGGGGCGGTCACTGAAGCTTTCTTT. This sequence encodes CASGRGAVTEAFF. The rearrangement uses TRBV6-5 and TRBJ1-1; D is possibly TRBD1 (6 bases). Germline V gene sequence: CDR1 MNHEY, CDR2 SVGAGI. The CDR3 totals 13 residues. The V end lost 8 bases, the J end lost 4 bases, and 14 bases lay between the germline ends.

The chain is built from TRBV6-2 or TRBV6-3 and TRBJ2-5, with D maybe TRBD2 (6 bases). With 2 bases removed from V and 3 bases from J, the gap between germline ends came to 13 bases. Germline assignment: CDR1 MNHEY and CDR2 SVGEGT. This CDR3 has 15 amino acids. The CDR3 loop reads CASSYPASAKETQYF. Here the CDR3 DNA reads TGTGCCAGCAGTTACCCCGCTAGCGCTAAAGAGACCCAGTACTTC.

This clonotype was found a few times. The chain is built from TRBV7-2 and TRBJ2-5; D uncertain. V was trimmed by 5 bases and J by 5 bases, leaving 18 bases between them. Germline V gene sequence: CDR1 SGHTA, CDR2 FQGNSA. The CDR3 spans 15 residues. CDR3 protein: CASSPVRSGGETQYF. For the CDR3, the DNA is TGTGCCAGCAGCCCGGTTCGATCGGGTGGGGAGACCCAGTACTTC.

The CDR3 here is CASSPVRDSYNEQFF. CDR3 nucleotide sequence: TGTGCCAGCTCACCAGTCAGGGACTCCTACAATGAGCAGTTCTTC. This chain links TRBV18 with TRBJ2-1, with D possibly being TRBD1 (5 bases). V was cut by 2 bases and J by 0 bases, with 8 bases left in between. The CDR3 is 15 amino acids. Germline V gives CDR1 KGHSH, CDR2 LQKENI.

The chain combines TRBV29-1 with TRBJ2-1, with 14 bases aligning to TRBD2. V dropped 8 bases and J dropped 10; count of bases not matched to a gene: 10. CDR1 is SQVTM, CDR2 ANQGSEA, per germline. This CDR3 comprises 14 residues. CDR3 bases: TGCAGCTCCCAGACTAGCGGGGGGGCCGGGGAGCAGTTCTTC. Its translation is CSSQTSGGAGEQFF.

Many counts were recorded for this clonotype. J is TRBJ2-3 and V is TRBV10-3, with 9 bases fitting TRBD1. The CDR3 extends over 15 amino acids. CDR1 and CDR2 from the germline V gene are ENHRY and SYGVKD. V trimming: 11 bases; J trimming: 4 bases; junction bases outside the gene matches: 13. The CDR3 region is CASRGTGRVADTQYF. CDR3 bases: TGTGCCTCCAGGGGGACAGGGAGAGTGGCAGATACGCAGTATTTT.

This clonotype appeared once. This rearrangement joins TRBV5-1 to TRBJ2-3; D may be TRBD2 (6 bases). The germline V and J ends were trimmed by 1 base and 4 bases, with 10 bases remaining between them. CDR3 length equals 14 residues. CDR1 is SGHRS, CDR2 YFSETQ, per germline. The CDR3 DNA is TGCGCCAGCAGCTTGCCGGGGGAGGCAGATACGCAGTATTTT. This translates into CASSLPGEADTQYF. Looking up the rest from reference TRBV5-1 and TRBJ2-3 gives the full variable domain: KAGVTQTPRYLIKTRGQQVTLSCSPISGHRSVSWYQQTPGQGLQFLFEYFSETQRNKGNFPGRFSGRQFSNSRSEMNVSTLELGDSALYLCASSLPGEADTQYFGPGTRLTVL.

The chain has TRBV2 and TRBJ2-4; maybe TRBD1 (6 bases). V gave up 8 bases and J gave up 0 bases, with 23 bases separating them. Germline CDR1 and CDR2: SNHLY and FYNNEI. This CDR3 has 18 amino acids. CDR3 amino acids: CASLAGTPSNLAKNIQYF. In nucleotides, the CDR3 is TGTGCCAGCCTCGCCGGGACACCATCAAACCTAGCCAAAAACATTCAGTACTTC.

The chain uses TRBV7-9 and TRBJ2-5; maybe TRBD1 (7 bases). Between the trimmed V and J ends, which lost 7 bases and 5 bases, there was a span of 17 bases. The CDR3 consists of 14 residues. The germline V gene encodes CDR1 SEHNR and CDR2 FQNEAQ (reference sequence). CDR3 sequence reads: CASNHPAGGETQYF. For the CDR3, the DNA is TGTGCCAGCAACCACCCAGCAGGGGGGGAGACCCAGTACTTC.

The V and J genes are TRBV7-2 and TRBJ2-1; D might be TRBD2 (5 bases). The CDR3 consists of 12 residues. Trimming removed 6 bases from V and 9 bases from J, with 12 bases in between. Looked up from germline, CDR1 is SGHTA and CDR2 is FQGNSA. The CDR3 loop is CASSYSGSEQFF. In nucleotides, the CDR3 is TGTGCCAGCAGTTACAGTGGGAGTGAGCAGTTCTTC. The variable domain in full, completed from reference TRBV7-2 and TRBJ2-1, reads GAGVSQSPSNKVTEKGKDVELRCDPISGHTALYWYRQSLGQGLEFLIYFQGNSAPDKSGLPSDRFSAERTGGSVSTLTIQRTQQEDSAVYLCASSYSGSEQFFGPGTRLTVL.

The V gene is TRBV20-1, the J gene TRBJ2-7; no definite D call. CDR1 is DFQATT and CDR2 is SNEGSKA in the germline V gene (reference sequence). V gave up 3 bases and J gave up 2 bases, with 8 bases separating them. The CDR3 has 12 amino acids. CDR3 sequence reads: CSASADPYEQYF. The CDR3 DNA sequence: TGCAGTGCTAGTGCGGACCCCTACGAGCAGTACTTC.

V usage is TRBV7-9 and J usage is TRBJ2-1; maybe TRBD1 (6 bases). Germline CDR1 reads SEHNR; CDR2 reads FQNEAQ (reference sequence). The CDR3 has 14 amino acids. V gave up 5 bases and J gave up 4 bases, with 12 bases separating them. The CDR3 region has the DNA TGTGCCAGCAGCCCATGGGACACGTACAATGAGCAGTTCTTC. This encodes CASSPWDTYNEQFF. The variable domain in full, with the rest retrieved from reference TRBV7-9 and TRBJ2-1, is DTGVSQNPRHKITKRGQNVTFRCDPISEHNRLYWYRQTLGQGPEFLTYFQNEAQLEKSRLLSDRFSAERPKGSFSTLEIQRTEQGDSAMYLCASSPWDTYNEQFFGPGTRLTVL.

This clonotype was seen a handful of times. CDR3 protein: CASSEVHYSNQPQHF. The DNA for the CDR3 is TGTGCCAGCAGTGAAGTGCACTATAGCAATCAGCCCCAGCATTTT. The rearrangement joins TRBV6-1 to TRBJ1-5; D call uncertain. The CDR3 runs to 15 residues. V gave up 1 base and J gave up 0 bases, with 7 bases separating them. The germline V gene has CDR1 MNHNS and CDR2 SASEGT.

CDR3 nucleotides: TGTGCCGGAAAGCTATCGGTTGGCACAGATACGCAGTATTTT. Residues: CAGKLSVGTDTQYF. The rearrangement uses TRBV6-1 and TRBJ2-3; D gene uncertain. V lost 11 bases and J 1 base, leaving 16 bases between the germline ends. The CDR3 loop spans 14 amino acids. The V gene's germline CDR1 is MNHNS and CDR2 SASEGT.

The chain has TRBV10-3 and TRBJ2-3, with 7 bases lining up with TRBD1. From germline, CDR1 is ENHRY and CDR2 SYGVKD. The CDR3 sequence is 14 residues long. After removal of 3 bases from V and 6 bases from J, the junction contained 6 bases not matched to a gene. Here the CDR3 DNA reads TGTGCCATCAGTGAAGGGGGCCATCGGGATACGCAGTATTTT. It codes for CAISEGGHRDTQYF.